This T cell receptor beta chain was observed in a study of CD8 T cells in Susac syndrome. Study-wide results and caveats: In its TCR sequencing and HLA analysis, the study acknowledged that the number of individuals was relatively small.

As concerns this clonotype: The antigen is undetermined.

CDR1 and CDR2 (germline): MDHEN, SYDVKM. The V and J ends lost 6 bases and 0 bases respectively, with 18 bases between them. The CDR3 is made up of 17 amino acids. RNA totalling roughly 0.45 to 1 ug underwent reverse transcription with random hexamers. A multiplex approach, immunoSEQ multiplex PCR, amplified TCR beta CDR3 across 54 Vbeta and 13 Jbeta. One entry per CDR3 protein, called by TCRdb with MiXCR from the immunoSEQ multiplex PCR reads. The sample holds under 200,000 distinct CDR3 sequences; 90% to 95% are singletons and the top ten take 0.1%. The J gene is TRBJ1-3, the V gene TRBV28; tentatively, D is TRBD1 (5 bases). The source is a human donor in good health. Sequenced sample: CD4+ T cells from PBMCs. As DNA, the CDR3 is TGTGCCAGCAGCACCCGACAGAGTGCGAGCTCTGGAAACACCATATATTTT. Its protein is CASSTRQSASSGNTIYF.